This T cell receptor (beta chain) was obtained from a study of T cell repertoires in cytomegalovirus infection. Germline CDR1 is SGHVS and CDR2 is FQNEAQ. This CDR3 has 14 residues. The ends were cut back, 6 bases at V and 10 bases at J, with 16 bases in the middle. This clonotype was detected a few times. Its antigen is as yet unknown. Whole-study findings and limits: HLA-C-restricted, CMV-specific TCR beta clonotypes were dominant ex vivo.

Using its own MiXCR run on the reads, TCRdb lists one record per CDR3 protein. The table has some 70,000 distinct CDR3 sequences, under 25% seen once. This TCR derives from a human donor in good health (CMV status not recorded). Some clones in this sample may be carry-over from other donors' samples. J is TRBJ1-6 and V is TRBV7-8; maybe TRBD1 (6 bases). The sequenced sample consisted of PBMCs, sequenced either directly or after in vitro stimulation (not recorded which). The DNA for the CDR3 is TGTGCCAGCAGTCTAGGAACAGGGAGGTCACCCCTCCACTTT. This sequence encodes CASSLGTGRSPLHF.